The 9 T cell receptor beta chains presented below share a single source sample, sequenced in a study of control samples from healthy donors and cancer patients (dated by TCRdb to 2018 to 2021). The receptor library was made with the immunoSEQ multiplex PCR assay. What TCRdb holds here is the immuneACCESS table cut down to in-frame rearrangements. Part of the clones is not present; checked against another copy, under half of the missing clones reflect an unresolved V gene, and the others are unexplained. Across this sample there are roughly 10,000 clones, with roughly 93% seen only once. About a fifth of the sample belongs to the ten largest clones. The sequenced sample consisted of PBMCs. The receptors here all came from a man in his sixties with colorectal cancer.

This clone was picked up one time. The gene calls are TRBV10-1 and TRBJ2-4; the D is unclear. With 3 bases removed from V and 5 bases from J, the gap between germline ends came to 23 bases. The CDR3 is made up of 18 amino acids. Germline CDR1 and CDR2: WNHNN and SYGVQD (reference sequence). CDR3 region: CASSEIIPPWAPQNIQYF. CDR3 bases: TGCGCCAGCAGTGAAATTATCCCTCCTTGGGCCCCTCAAAACATTCAGTACTTC.

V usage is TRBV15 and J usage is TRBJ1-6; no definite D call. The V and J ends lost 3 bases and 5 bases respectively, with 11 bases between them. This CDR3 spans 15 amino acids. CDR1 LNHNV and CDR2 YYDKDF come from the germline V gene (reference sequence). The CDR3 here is CATSRTPPNNSPLHF. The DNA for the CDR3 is TGTGCCACCAGCAGGACACCGCCTAATAATTCACCCCTCCACTTT.

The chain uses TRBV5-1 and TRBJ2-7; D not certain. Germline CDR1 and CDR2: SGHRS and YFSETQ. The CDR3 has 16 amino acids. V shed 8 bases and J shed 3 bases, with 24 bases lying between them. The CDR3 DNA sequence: TGCGCCAGTACTCTCAGCCCGGCAGCATTAGACTACGAGCAGTACTTC. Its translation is CASTLSPAALDYEQYF.

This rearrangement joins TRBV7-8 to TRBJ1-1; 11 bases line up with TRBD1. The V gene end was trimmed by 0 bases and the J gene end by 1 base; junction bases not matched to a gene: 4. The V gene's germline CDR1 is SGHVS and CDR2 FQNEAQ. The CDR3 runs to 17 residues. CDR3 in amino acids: CASSLAPGQGGNTEAFF. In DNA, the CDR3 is TGTGCCAGCAGCTTAGCCCCGGGACAGGGGGGGAACACTGAAGCTTTCTTT.

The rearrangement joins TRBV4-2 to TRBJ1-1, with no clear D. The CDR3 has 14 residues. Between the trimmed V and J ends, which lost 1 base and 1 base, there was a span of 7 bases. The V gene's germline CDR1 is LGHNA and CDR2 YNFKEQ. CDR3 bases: TGTGCCAGCAGCCAAGTTCGGTCGAACACTGAAGCTTTCTTT. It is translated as CASSQVRSNTEAFF.

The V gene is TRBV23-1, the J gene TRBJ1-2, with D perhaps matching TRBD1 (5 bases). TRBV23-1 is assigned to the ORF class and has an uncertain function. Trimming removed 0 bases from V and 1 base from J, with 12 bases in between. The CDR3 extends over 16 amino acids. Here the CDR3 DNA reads TGCGCCAGCAGTCAATCGAGGGAGGGGTTTAACTATGGCTACACCTTC. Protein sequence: CASSQSREGFNYGYTF.

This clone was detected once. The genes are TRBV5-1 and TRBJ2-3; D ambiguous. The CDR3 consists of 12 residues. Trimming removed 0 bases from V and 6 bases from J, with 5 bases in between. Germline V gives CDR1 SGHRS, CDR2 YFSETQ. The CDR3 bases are TGCGCCAGCAGCTTGGGCGTTGATACGCAGTATTTT. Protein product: CASSLGVDTQYF.

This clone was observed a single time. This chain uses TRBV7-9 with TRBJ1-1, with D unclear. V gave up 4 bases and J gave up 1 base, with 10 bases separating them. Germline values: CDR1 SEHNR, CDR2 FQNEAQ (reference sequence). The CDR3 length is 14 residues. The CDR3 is CASSWEGRNTEAFF. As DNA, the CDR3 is TGTGCCAGCAGCTGGGAAGGGAGGAACACTGAAGCTTTCTTT.

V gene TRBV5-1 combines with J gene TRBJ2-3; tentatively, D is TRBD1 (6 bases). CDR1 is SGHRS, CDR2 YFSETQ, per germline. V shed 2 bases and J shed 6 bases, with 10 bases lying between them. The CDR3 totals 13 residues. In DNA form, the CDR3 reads TGCGCCAGCAGCTTCTGGGGGCGGGATACGCAGTATTTT. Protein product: CASSFWGRDTQYF.